The rows below give T cell receptor beta chains drawn from one sample of a study of blood T cell repertoires in COVID-19. Here immunoSEQ multiplex PCR was the method, and the copy in TCRdb shows in-frame clones only, minus some. The sample lists 180,000 or so clones, roughly 87% seen once, with 1.2% in the top ten. Sequencing input: PBMCs or T cells enriched from blood (not recorded which). These TCRs come from a human donor with acute COVID-19. The donor label of this sample is uncertain. Both conserved end residues are trimmed from each CDR3.

>TRBJ2-7|TRBV30|11
AWRAGRSYEQY
>TRBJ2-2|TRBV27|13
ASSPTGGEGGELF
>TRBJ2-6|TRBV14|17
ASSQWTGGIGVGANVLT
>TRBJ1-2|TRBV5-6|12
ASSPQGSNYGYT
>TRBJ2-3|TRBV10-3|13
AIRNRGMGTDTQY
>TRBJ2-7|TRBV7-9|13
ASSTGQGRTYEQY
>TRBJ1-5|TRBV20-1|11
SASSGADQPQH
>TRBJ1-1|TRBV3-1/TRBV3-2|14
ASSPPGGLKPTEAF
>TRBJ1-4|TRBV30|13
AWSVRGGWNEKLF
>TRBJ2-5|TRBV6-5|12
ASSSRRDWGTQY
>TRBJ1-1|TRBV3-1/TRBV3-2|10
ASSQVLGEAF
>TRBJ1-3|TRBV11-2|15
ASSFQLDWYSGNTIY
>TRBJ1-2|TRBV10-3|12
AISLSQGRYGYT
>TRBJ1-1|TRBV7-2|12
ASSLEPGSTEAF
>TRBJ2-7|TRBV7-2|12
ASMGAGYSYEQY
>TRBJ2-2|TRBV9|13
ASSVTRTNTGELF
>TRBJ2-1|TRBV15|17
ATSRSGGVTMSSYNEQF
>TRBJ2-7|TRBV25-1|10
ASSRGLGEQY
>TRBJ1-2|TRBV19|14
ASSIPTGGVAYGYT
>TRBJ1-1|TRBV11-2|14
ASSLGQTEMNTEAF
>TRBJ2-3|TRBV5-6|12
ASSPVRGTDTQY
>TRBJ2-3|TRBV28|11
ASRQGTTDTQY
>TRBJ1-1|TRBV4-3|12
ASSQDSWRTEAF
>TRBJ2-1|TRBV7-6|15
ASSLEGGGSSYNEQF
>TRBJ2-7|TRBV9|13
ASSVEGGASYEQY
>TRBJ1-2|TRBV5-1|12
ASSFIGGAYGYT
>TRBJ2-2|TRBV19|17
ASSINGVVRRGNTGELF
>TRBJ2-2|TRBV24-1|12
ATSDSRNTGELF
>TRBJ1-6|TRBV23-1|11
ASYDRGAPPLH
>TRBJ2-3|TRBV4-2|15
ASRHRRPGQHTDTQY
>TRBJ2-5|TRBV5-4|12
ASSFGHRGETQY
>TRBJ1-2|TRBV5-1|12
ASAEDRGNYGYT
>TRBJ2-1|TRBV5-1|14
ASSLGGQTSYNEQF
>TRBJ2-5|TRBV4-1|14
ASSQLLAGLGKTQY
>TRBJ2-7|TRBV4-2|13
ASSQVGDRVYEQY
>TRBJ1-1|TRBV3-1/TRBV3-2|16
ASSRAPGTGGLNTEAF
>TRBJ2-2|TRBV6-5|13
ASSPGSSNTGELF
>TRBJ1-4|TRBV7-2|13
ASSLDQARWEKLF
>TRBJ2-7|TRBV27|12
ASRLAGALGEQY
>TRBJ1-5|TRBV19|14
ASSSFDRGRGQPQH
>TRBJ1-4|TRBV5-1|12
ASSLRDRNEKLF
>TRBJ2-3|TRBV3-1/TRBV3-2|14
ASSPTSGGITDTQY
>TRBJ1-2|TRBV6-6|16
ASSPWGQGAGIVYGYT
>TRBJ1-1|TRBV12-3/TRBV12-4|11
ASSPIGGTEAF
>TRBJ2-3|TRBV20-1|11
SASASGGDTQY
>TRBJ1-6|TRBV9|12
ASSAGSGSSPLH
>TRBJ2-2|TRBV6-5|9
ASKATGELF
>TRBJ2-7|TRBV5-6|17
ASSLWVNLWTGGYYEQY